The 9 T cell receptor beta chains in this list originate from one sample, sequenced in a study of blood T cell repertoires in COVID-19. The table came from immunoSEQ multiplex PCR; TCRdb's copy has only in-frame clones and leaves some out. This repertoire shows over 250,000 clones, 75% to 90% found once; its top ten account for under 2.5%. Material for sequencing was PBMCs or T cells enriched from blood (not recorded which). The receptors come from a woman aged 18-30 years who had recovered from COVID-19.

V is TRBV7-2 and J is TRBJ1-2; D remains unclear. Germline-derived CDR1 and CDR2 are SGHTA and FQGNSA. V was clipped by 4 bases and J by 4 bases, with 7 bases between them. This CDR3 spans 12 amino acids. CDR3 amino acids: CASSSPGYGYTF. CDR3 nucleotides: TGTGCCAGCAGCTCCCCGGGCTATGGCTACACCTTC. The full variable domain, rest sourced from reference TRBV7-2 and TRBJ1-2, is GAGVSQSPSNKVTEKGKDVELRCDPISGHTALYWYRQSLGQGLEFLIYFQGNSAPDKSGLPSDRFSAERTGGSVSTLTIQRTQQEDSAVYLCASSSPGYGYTFGSGTRLTVV.

The chain carries TRBV5-1 and TRBJ2-1, with 7 positions matching TRBD2. There are 15 residues in the CDR3. V dropped 4 bases and J dropped 1; count of bases not matched to a gene: 5. The V gene's germline CDR1 is SGHRS and CDR2 YFSETQ. This CDR3 is CASSEAGVSYNEQFF. CDR3 nucleotides: TGCGCCAGCAGCGAGGCGGGGGTGTCCTACAATGAGCAGTTCTTC. Complete variable domain (other parts from reference TRBV5-1 and TRBJ2-1): KAGVTQTPRYLIKTRGQQVTLSCSPISGHRSVSWYQQTPGQGLQFLFEYFSETQRNKGNFPGRFSGRQFSNSRSEMNVSTLELGDSALYLCASSEAGVSYNEQFFGPGTRLTVL.

This rearrangement joins TRBV3-1 (or the pseudogene TRBV3-2) to TRBJ1-5, with D perhaps TRBD1 (6 bases). Per germline, CDR1 LGHDT and CDR2 YNNKEL (reference sequence). Trimming removed 3 bases at V and 1 base at J, with 10 bases between. CDR3 length equals 15 residues. CDR3 protein: CASSQGGGSNQPQHF. Here the CDR3 DNA reads TGTGCCAGCAGCCAGGGAGGGGGAAGCAATCAGCCCCAGCATTTT.

The V and J genes are TRBV5-1 and TRBJ2-5, with 8 bases matching TRBD1. CDR1 and CDR2 (germline): SGHRS, YFSETQ. V was pared by 4 bases and J by 7 bases, with 12 bases of the junction left unmatched. The CDR3 sequence is 15 residues long. The CDR3 nucleotides read TGCGCCAGCAGCCCGGACAGGGCGGGGATAGTGACCCAGTACTTC. Protein: CASSPDRAGIVTQYF.

V usage is TRBV5-1 and J usage is TRBJ2-1; 13 positions match TRBD2. The germline V gene has CDR1 SGHRS and CDR2 YFSETQ. The length of the CDR3 is 16 residues. Trimming removed 7 bases from V and 8 bases from J; junction bases left unmatched: 12. In nucleotides, the CDR3 is TGCGCCAGCCGGGCTGTGCGACTAGCGGGGGGCGATGAGCAGTTCTTC. Residues: CASRAVRLAGGDEQFF. The variable domain in full, with the rest retrieved from reference TRBV5-1 and TRBJ2-1, is KAGVTQTPRYLIKTRGQQVTLSCSPISGHRSVSWYQQTPGQGLQFLFEYFSETQRNKGNFPGRFSGRQFSNSRSEMNVSTLELGDSALYLCASRAVRLAGGDEQFFGPGTRLTVL.

The genes are TRBV27 and TRBJ2-1, with 9 nucleotides matching TRBD2. The germline gives CDR1 MNHEY, CDR2 SMNVEV (reference sequence). CDR3 size: 15 residues. The trim removed 4 bases at V and 6 bases at J, leaving 7 bases unmatched. The DNA for the CDR3 is TGTGCCAGCAGTTCCCCGGGACTAGCCCCCAATGAGCAGTTCTTC. It codes for CASSSPGLAPNEQFF.

V usage is TRBV29-1 and J usage is TRBJ1-1; D not certain. The CDR3 has 13 amino acids. Germline V gene sequence: CDR1 SQVTM, CDR2 ANQGSEA. Trimming left V 4 bases short and J 0 bases short, with 9 bases between. CDR3 DNA sequence: TGCAGCGTTGCCTGGAGCTTGAACACTGAAGCTTTCTTT. Encoded protein: CSVAWSLNTEAFF. The full variable domain, with the rest looked up from reference TRBV29-1 and TRBJ1-1, is SAVISQKPSRDICQRGTSLTIQCQVDSQVTMMFWYRQQPGQSLTLIATANQGSEATYESGFVIDKFPISRPNLTFSTLTVSNMSPEDSSIYLCSVAWSLNTEAFFGQGTRLTVV.

The chain carries TRBV2 and TRBJ1-5; TRBD1 matches 9 bases. The V gene's germline CDR1 is SNHLY and CDR2 FYNNEI. The CDR3 runs 15 residues. The V gene end was trimmed by 5 bases and the J gene end by 3 bases; junction bases not matched to a gene: 5. This CDR3 reads CASSPTGGVNQPQHF. The DNA for the CDR3 is TGTGCCAGCAGTCCGACAGGGGGTGTCAATCAGCCCCAGCATTTT.

V usage is TRBV19 and J usage is TRBJ1-6; perhaps TRBD1 as D (6 bases). Germline V gene lookup returns CDR1 LNHDA and CDR2 SQIVND (reference sequence). The CDR3 is made up of 13 amino acids. The CDR3 here is CRPGGAYNSPLHF. In DNA, the CDR3 is TGTCGCCCGGGGGGCGCCTATAATTCACCCCTCCACTTT.